The clone carrying this T cell receptor beta chain was recorded only once. The sample is drawn from a study of blood T cell repertoires in COVID-19. Assay: immunoSEQ multiplex PCR; the TCRdb copy retains only in-frame clones and omits some. In the table there are approximately 55,000 clones, 65% to 80% of which are singletons. Sequencing input: peripheral blood. This clonotype was obtained from a man aged 25 to 40 with COVID-19, enrolled during active disease.

CDR3 protein: CASSLGRGLAFF. Here the CDR3 DNA reads TGTGCCAGCAGTTTGGGCAGGGGGCTAGCTTTCTTT. The chain combines TRBV12-3 or TRBV12-4 with TRBJ1-1; 8 nucleotides agree with TRBD1. The junction had 4 bases not matched to a gene; V was cut back by 3 bases and J by 10 bases. The length of the CDR3 is 12 residues.